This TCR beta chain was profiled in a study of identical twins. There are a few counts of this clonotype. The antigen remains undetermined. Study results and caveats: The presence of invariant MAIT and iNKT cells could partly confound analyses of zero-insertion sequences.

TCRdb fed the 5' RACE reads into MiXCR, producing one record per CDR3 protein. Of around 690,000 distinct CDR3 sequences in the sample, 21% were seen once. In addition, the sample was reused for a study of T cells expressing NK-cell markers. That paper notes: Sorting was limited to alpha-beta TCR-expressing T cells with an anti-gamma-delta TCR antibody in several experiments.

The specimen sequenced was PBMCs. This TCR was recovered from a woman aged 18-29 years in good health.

This chain's CDR3 is CSARRTGNEKLFF. CDR3 nucleotides: TGCAGTGCTAGAAGGACAGGAAATGAAAAACTGTTTTTT. The chain has TRBV20-1 and TRBJ1-4; 7 bases are shared with TRBD1. The V segment lost 2 bases and the J segment 5 bases; nucleotides outside the gene matches: 2. The CDR3 spans 13 residues. The germline CDR1 and CDR2 sequences are DFQATT and SNEGSKA (reference sequence).